Following are 27 T cell receptor beta chains from one sample sequenced in a study of T-cell reconstitution after alpha-beta-depleted transplantation in children. The library targeted TCRbeta and was prepared with unique molecular identifiers. TCRdb independently ran MiXCR on the PCR reads; one entry per CDR3 protein. The repertoire includes about 480,000 distinct CDR3 sequences, approximately 12% of them detected once, and 4.5% to 6% sits in the top ten. Sequencing used PBMCs from the stem cell graft donor, obtained from the stem cell graft. The source of these receptors is a human donor who donated a stem cell graft to a child with combined immunodeficiency.

This clonotype was observed a handful of times. This chain links TRBV7-9 with TRBJ2-3; 9 positions match TRBD2. The CDR3 has 15 residues. Germline V gene data show CDR1 as SEHNR and CDR2 as FQNEAQ (reference sequence). Trimming removed 5 bases from V and 2 bases from J; junction bases left unmatched: 5. CDR3 region: CASSKTSGITDTQYF. For the CDR3, the DNA is TGTGCCAGCAGCAAGACTAGCGGAATCACAGATACGCAGTATTTT.

V is TRBV5-1 and J is TRBJ2-1, with 12 positions matching TRBD1. From germline, CDR1 is SGHRS and CDR2 YFSETQ. V dropped 0 bases and J dropped 8; count of bases not matched to a gene: 6. This CDR3 is built from 16 residues. The CDR3 DNA sequence: TGCGCCAGCAGCTTGGTGGGACAGGGGGCAGTAGATGAGCAGTTCTTC. This sequence encodes CASSLVGQGAVDEQFF.

This chain joins TRBV5-1 and TRBJ2-2; D is possibly TRBD1 or TRBD2 (5 bases each). The length of the CDR3 is 15 residues. Per germline, CDR1 SGHRS and CDR2 YFSETQ. Between the trimmed V and J ends, which lost 7 bases and 6 bases, there was a span of 19 bases. This chain's CDR3 is CASEGTPDWAGELFF. CDR3 coding DNA: TGCGCCAGCGAAGGGACGCCTGATTGGGCCGGGGAGCTGTTTTTT.

This clonotype has only a few counts. The chain joins TRBV4-3 to TRBJ2-7, with D perhaps assigned TRBD1 or TRBD2 (5 bases each). The germline gives CDR1 LGHNA, CDR2 YSLEER. V dropped 1 base and J dropped 4 bases, with 23 bases sitting between them. This CDR3 comprises 18 residues. In DNA, the CDR3 is TGCGCCAGCAGCCAAGCACCGGGACGGCAGGGCACGAATTACGAGCAGTACTTC. Its protein is CASSQAPGRQGTNYEQYF.

This clonotype was recorded a few times. V and J are TRBV24-1 and TRBJ2-7; D gene unclear. Germline CDR1 is KGHDR and CDR2 is SFDVKD. Trimming shortened V by 5 bases and J by 6 bases, and 13 bases separated the two germline ends. The CDR3 has 13 residues. DNA of the CDR3: TGTGCCACCAGTGCCGGACCTCGCTTCGAGCAGTACTTC. Translated, it gives CATSAGPRFEQYF.

This clonotype was detected many times. The gene calls are TRBV7-6 and TRBJ1-3, with TRBD1 matching 10 bases. This CDR3 spans 15 amino acids. Germline CDR1 is SGHVS and CDR2 is FNYEAQ. Unmatched junction bases numbered 5, after V lost 5 bases and J lost 4 bases. This CDR3 is CASSATGGTGNTIYF. The CDR3, as DNA: TGTGCCAGCAGCGCGACAGGGGGCACCGGAAACACCATATATTTT.

This clonotype was observed many times. The chain is built from TRBV6-2 or TRBV6-3 and TRBJ2-1; a weak D match, TRBD1 (5 bases). The CDR3 length is 14 residues. Trimming shortened V by 8 bases and J by 6 bases, and 17 bases separated the two germline ends. CDR1 and CDR2 from the germline V gene are MNHEY and SVGEGT. CDR3 bases: TGTGCCAGCCGTGTCTTCCCGGACACCAATGAGCAGTTCTTC. Translating it yields CASRVFPDTNEQFF.

This clonotype showed up just a few times. The V call is TRBV27, the J call TRBJ1-5; D is possibly TRBD1 (6 bases). The CDR3 covers 15 residues. Germline lookup yields CDR1 MNHEY and CDR2 SMNVEV (reference sequence). V lost 5 bases to trimming and J lost 4 bases, with 15 bases between them. The CDR3 spells CASSTGTPYNQPQHF. CDR3 bases: TGTGCCAGCAGTACCGGGACACCCTATAATCAGCCCCAGCATTTT.

V gene TRBV12-3 or TRBV12-4 combines with J gene TRBJ2-3; 7 nucleotides align to TRBD1. V was pared by 6 bases and J by 0 bases, with 12 bases of the junction left unmatched. The CDR3 runs 17 residues. CDR3 protein: CASSRRGTGASTDTQYF. The CDR3 region has the DNA TGTGCCAGCAGCCGAAGGGGAACAGGGGCTAGCACAGATACGCAGTATTTT.

The V gene is TRBV9, the J gene TRBJ2-7; maybe TRBD1 (6 bases). There are 15 residues in the CDR3. Trimming removed 0 bases at V and 5 bases at J, with 15 bases between. Germline CDR1 and CDR2: SGDLS and YYNGEE. CDR3 DNA sequence: TGTGCCAGCAGCGTAGCTACAGGGTTATTCCACGAGCAGTACTTC. It translates to CASSVATGLFHEQYF.

In this sample, this clonotype turned up many times. This CDR3 is CASSKPPHPSGNEQFF. For the CDR3, the DNA is TGTGCCAGCTCGAAACCCCCTCACCCGTCGGGGAATGAGCAGTTCTTC. The chain recombines TRBV18 with TRBJ2-1, with D tentatively TRBD2 (5 bases). There are 16 residues in the CDR3. The germline V and J ends were trimmed by 6 bases and 7 bases, with 22 bases remaining between them. Germline V gene data show CDR1 as KGHSH and CDR2 as LQKENI.

V is TRBV11-2 and J is TRBJ2-2; 9 bases align to TRBD2. Per the germline V gene, CDR1 is SGHAT and CDR2 is FQNNGV. The length of the CDR3 is 17 residues. After removal of 0 bases from V and 4 bases from J, the junction contained 6 bases not matched to a gene. Written as DNA, the CDR3 is TGTGCCAGCAGCTTAGAGGAGGGTAGCGGGAGCACCGGGGAGCTGTTTTTT. Its protein product is CASSLEEGSGSTGELFF. The whole variable domain, filled in from reference TRBV11-2 and TRBJ2-2, reads EAGVAQSPRYKIIEKRQSVAFWCNPISGHATLYWYQQILGQGPKLLIQFQNNGVVDDSQLPKDRFSAERLKGVDSTLKIQPAKLEDSAVYLCASSLEEGSGSTGELFFGEGSRLTVL.

V gene TRBV6-1 combines with J gene TRBJ2-3, with 10 bases identical to TRBD2. The J segment lost 9 bases and the V segment lost 6 bases, leaving 6 bases of the junction unmatched. Germline V gene data show CDR1 as MNHNS and CDR2 as SASEGT. The CDR3 length is 13 residues. CDR3: CASSSGGARTQYF. The CDR3 DNA follows: TGTGCCAGCAGCAGCGGGGGGGCGAGGACGCAGTATTTT.

There are many counts of this clonotype. This chain joins TRBV28 and TRBJ2-3; TRBD2 matches at 11 bases. CDR3 size: 17 residues. Unmatched junction bases numbered 14, after V lost 7 bases and J lost 5 bases. Germline values: CDR1 MDHEN, CDR2 SYDVKM. CDR3 sequence reads: CASTIAGGQVWKDTQYF. In nucleotides, the CDR3 is TGTGCCAGCACCATAGCGGGGGGGCAGGTGTGGAAAGATACGCAGTATTTT.

The CDR3 loop reads CSARTSGGYGYTF. The CDR3 DNA reads as TGCAGTGCCCGGACTTCGGGGGGCTATGGCTACACCTTC. The chain links TRBV20-1 to TRBJ1-2; weak D call: TRBD1 (5 bases). The V end lost 6 bases, the J end lost 4 bases, and 15 bases lay between the germline ends. This CDR3 region has 13 residues. Germline V lookup: CDR1 DFQATT, CDR2 SNEGSKA (reference sequence).

A single count supports this clonotype. This chain connects TRBV3-1 to TRBJ1-6; D call uncertain. V lost 0 bases to trimming and J lost 4 bases, with 16 bases between them. Germline V gene data show CDR1 as LGHDT and CDR2 as YNNKEL (reference sequence). This CDR3 has 18 residues. In nucleotides, the CDR3 is TGTGCCAGCAGCCAAGATCGGCTAAGGGTAGCTTATAATTCACCCCTCCACTTT. This translates into CASSQDRLRVAYNSPLHF. The whole variable domain, remainder taken from reference TRBV3-1 and TRBJ1-6, is DTAVSQTPKYLVTQMGNDKSIKCEQNLGHDTMYWYKQDSKKFLKIMFSYNNKELIINETVPNRFSPKSPDKAHLNLHINSLELGDSAVYFCASSQDRLRVAYNSPLHFGNGTRLTVT.

There are many counts of this clonotype. The chain couples TRBV7-2 to TRBJ2-3; the match to TRBD2 covers 9 bases. The V gene end was trimmed by 3 bases and the J gene end by 7 bases; junction bases not matched to a gene: 8. The CDR3 totals 15 residues. Germline loops: CDR1 SGHTA, CDR2 FQGNSA. CDR3 DNA: TGTGCCAGCAGCTTCAGGGGCGGGGGGGAAAATACGCAGTATTTT. This sequence encodes CASSFRGGGENTQYF.

The CDR3 loop reads CASSSQASSYEQYF. For the CDR3, the DNA is TGCGCCAGCAGCTCGCAGGCCAGCTCCTACGAGCAGTACTTC. This rearrangement joins TRBV5-1 to TRBJ2-7; no firm D call. There are 14 residues in the CDR3. V shed 3 bases and J shed 0 bases, with 10 bases lying between them. CDR1 SGHRS and CDR2 YFSETQ come from the germline V gene.

This clonotype has a count of ten or more. The chain uses TRBV27 and TRBJ2-1; 10 bases are a match to TRBD2. Unmatched junction bases numbered 13, after V lost 3 bases and J lost 5 bases. The CDR3 consists of 18 residues. Germline CDR1 reads MNHEY; CDR2 reads SMNVEV (reference sequence). DNA for the CDR3: TGTGCCAGCAGTTTTAATCTAGCGGGAGTGCGGGTAAACAATGAGCAGTTCTTC. Amino acids: CASSFNLAGVRVNNEQFF.

This chain uses TRBV7-8 with TRBJ1-1; a weak D match, TRBD1 (5 bases). Germline V gives CDR1 SGHVS, CDR2 FQNEAQ. The CDR3 totals 16 residues. The V gene lost 3 bases and the J gene lost 2 bases, with 16 bases spanning the gap. The CDR3 here is CASSFRATEYNTEAFF. In nucleotides, the CDR3 is TGTGCCAGCAGCTTCAGGGCAACGGAGTATAACACTGAAGCTTTCTTT.

This clonotype was detected a few times. The chain recombines TRBV5-5 with TRBJ2-5; D tentatively fits TRBD1 or TRBD2 (5 bases each). V lost 6 bases and J 7 bases, leaving 22 bases between the germline ends. In germline, CDR1 is SGHKS, CDR2 YYEKEE (reference sequence). This CDR3 has 15 amino acids. This CDR3 is CASNLWGTLDGTQYF. The CDR3 region has the DNA TGTGCCAGCAACCTGTGGGGGACCCTGGATGGGACCCAGTACTTC.

A few counts support this clonotype. V and J are TRBV5-1 and TRBJ2-1; tentative D call: TRBD1 (10 bases). There are 16 residues in the CDR3. CDR1 and CDR2 from the germline V gene are SGHRS and YFSETQ. V shed 6 bases and J shed 6 bases, with 22 bases lying between them. In DNA form, the CDR3 reads TGCGCCAGCAAGAGCGGGGGGACAGGGGATGTCAATGAGCAGTTCTTC. Its protein is CASKSGGTGDVNEQFF.

The chain employs TRBV21-1 and TRBJ2-1; TRBD2, the table's D call, was not compared with the DNA. TRBV21-1 corresponds to a pseudogene. The CDR3 is 15 residues long. CDR3 coding DNA: TGTGCCAGCAGCAAGAGGACTATCCCCAACAATGAGCAGTTCTTC. Its protein product is CASSKRTIPNNEQFF.

The chain is built from TRBV7-9 and TRBJ2-7; D is uncertain. The V and J ends lost 2 bases and 5 bases respectively, with 13 bases between them. The germline CDR1 and CDR2 sequences are SEHNR and FQNEAQ (reference sequence). CDR3 length: 14 amino acids. The CDR3 nucleotides are TGTGCCAGCAGCTTAACTGAAGTTGGGAACGAGCAGTACTTC. The encoded protein is CASSLTEVGNEQYF.

This clonotype was recorded many times. J is TRBJ2-7 and V is TRBV9; D is undetermined. The ends were cut back, 0 bases at V and 5 bases at J, with 18 bases in the middle. CDR3 length equals 16 residues. In germline, CDR1 is SGDLS, CDR2 YYNGEE. The CDR3 nucleotides read TGTGCCAGCAGCGTAGCTAGAGACACCCAAGCTAACGAGCAGTACTTC. Its translation is CASSVARDTQANEQYF.

This clonotype has a single count. The junction shows a germline mismatch at one end, possibly a read error. The V gene is TRBV29-1, the J gene TRBJ2-7; TRBD1 matches 12 bases. This CDR3 comprises 12 residues. The germline CDR1 and CDR2 sequences are SQVTM and ANQGSEA. As DNA, the CDR3 is TGCAGCGCGGGACAGGGGGCGGGCGAGGAGTACTTC. It codes for CSAGQGAGEEYF.

The chain couples TRBV12-3 or TRBV12-4 to TRBJ1-2; TRBD1 matches at 7 bases. The CDR3 consists of 12 residues. V lost 5 bases to trimming and J lost 6 bases; unmatched junction nucleotides: 3. The CDR3 nucleotides read TGTGCCAGCAGTAAAGACAGGGATGGCTACACCTTC. As protein: CASSKDRDGYTF.